This T cell receptor beta chain was identified during a study of OX40 agonist ivuxolimab in advanced cancers. Study-wide context: Recorded diagnoses for dose-escalation patients were hepatocellular carcinoma, melanoma, renal cell or head and neck cancer.

The CDR3 length is 13 residues. In germline, CDR1 is SGHNT, CDR2 YENEEA. The V gene end was trimmed by 3 bases and the J gene end by 10 bases; junction bases not matched to a gene: 7. The data were produced by immunoSEQ multiplex PCR, yet TCRdb's version contains in-frame clones alone and is incomplete. The repertoire holds some 97,000 clones, 89% seen once, with approximately 0.16% in the top ten. The TCR comes from an adult with an advanced solid tumor such as melanoma, head and neck, liver or kidney cancer. The sequencing here drew on CD4+ or CD8+ T cells sorted from blood, taken in a trial of the OX40 agonist ivuxolimab. This chain links TRBV11-3 with TRBJ1-1; TRBD1 matches at 8 bases. CDR3 sequence: CASSFGPTGVAFF. The CDR3 DNA reads as TGTGCCAGCAGCTTTGGTCCGACAGGGGTAGCTTTCTTT. Together with reference TRBV11-3 and TRBJ1-1, the CDR3 gives the full variable domain: EAGVVQSPRYKIIEKKQPVAFWCNPISGHNTLYWYLQNLGQGPELLIRYENEEAVDDSQLPKDRFSAERLKGVDSTLKIQPAELGDSAVYLCASSFGPTGVAFFGQGTRLTVV.